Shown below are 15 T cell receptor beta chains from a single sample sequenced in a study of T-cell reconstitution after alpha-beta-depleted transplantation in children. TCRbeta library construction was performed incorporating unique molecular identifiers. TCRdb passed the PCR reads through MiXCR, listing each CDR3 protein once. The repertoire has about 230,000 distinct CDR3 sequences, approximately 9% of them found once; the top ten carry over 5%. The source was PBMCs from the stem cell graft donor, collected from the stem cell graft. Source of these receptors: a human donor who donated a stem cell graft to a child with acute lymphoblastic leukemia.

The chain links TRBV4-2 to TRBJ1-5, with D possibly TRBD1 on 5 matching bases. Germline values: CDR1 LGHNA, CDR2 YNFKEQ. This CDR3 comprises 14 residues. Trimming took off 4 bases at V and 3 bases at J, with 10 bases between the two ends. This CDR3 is CASSPGLLNQPQHF. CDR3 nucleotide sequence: TGTGCCAGCAGCCCAGGGCTCCTCAATCAGCCCCAGCATTTT.

CDR3: CSVDTGGVTEAFF. CDR3 in DNA: TGCAGCGTTGACACAGGGGGTGTCACTGAAGCTTTCTTT. This chain connects TRBV29-1 to TRBJ1-1; 8 bases align to TRBD1. CDR3 length: 13 residues. CDR1 and CDR2 (germline): SQVTM, ANQGSEA. V lost 3 bases, J lost 4 bases, and 4 bases stayed unmatched.

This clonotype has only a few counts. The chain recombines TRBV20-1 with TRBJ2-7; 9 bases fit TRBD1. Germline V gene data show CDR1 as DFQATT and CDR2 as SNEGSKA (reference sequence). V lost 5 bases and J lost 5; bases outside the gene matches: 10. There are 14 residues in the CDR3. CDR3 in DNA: TGCAGTGCTTCCGGACAGGGGAGTATACACGAGCAGTACTTC. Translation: CSASGQGSIHEQYF.

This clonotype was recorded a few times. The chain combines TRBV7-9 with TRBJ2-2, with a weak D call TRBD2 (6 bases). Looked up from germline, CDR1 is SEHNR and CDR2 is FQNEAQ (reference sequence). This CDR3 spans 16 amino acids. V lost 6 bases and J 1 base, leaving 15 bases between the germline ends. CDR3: CASRSRGAMNTGELFF. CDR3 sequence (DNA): TGTGCCAGCAGAAGCCGCGGGGCCATGAACACCGGGGAGCTGTTTTTT. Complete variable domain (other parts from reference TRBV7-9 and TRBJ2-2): DTGVSQNPRHKITKRGQNVTFRCDPISEHNRLYWYRQTLGQGPEFLTYFQNEAQLEKSRLLSDRFSAERPKGSFSTLEIQRTEQGDSAMYLCASRSRGAMNTGELFFGEGSRLTVL.

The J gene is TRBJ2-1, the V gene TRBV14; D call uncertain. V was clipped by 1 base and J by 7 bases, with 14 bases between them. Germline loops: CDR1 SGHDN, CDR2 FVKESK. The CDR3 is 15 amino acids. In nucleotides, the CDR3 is TGTGCCAGCAGCCAAGTCCCCCCCCAAGGGAATGAGCAGTTCTTC. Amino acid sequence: CASSQVPPQGNEQFF.

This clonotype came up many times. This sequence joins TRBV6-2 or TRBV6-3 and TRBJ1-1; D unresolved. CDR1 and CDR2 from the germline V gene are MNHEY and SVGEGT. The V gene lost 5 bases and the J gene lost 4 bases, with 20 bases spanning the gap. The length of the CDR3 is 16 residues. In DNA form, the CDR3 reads TGTGCCAGCAGTCCAGGCCTCCCCAGCTGGGGCACTGAAGCTTTCTTT. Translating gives CASSPGLPSWGTEAFF.

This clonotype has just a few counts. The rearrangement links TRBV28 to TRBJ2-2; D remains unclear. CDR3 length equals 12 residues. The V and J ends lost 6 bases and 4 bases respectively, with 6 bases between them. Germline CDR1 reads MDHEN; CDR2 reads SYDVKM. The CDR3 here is CASRVFTGELFF. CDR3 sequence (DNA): TGTGCCAGCAGGGTTTTCACCGGGGAGCTGTTTTTT.

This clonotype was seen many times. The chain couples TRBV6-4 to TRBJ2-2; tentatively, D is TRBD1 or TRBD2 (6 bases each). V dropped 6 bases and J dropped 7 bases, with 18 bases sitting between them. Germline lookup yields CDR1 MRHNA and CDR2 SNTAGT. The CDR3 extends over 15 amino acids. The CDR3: CASRREQGGFGELFF. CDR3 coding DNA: TGTGCCAGCAGAAGAGAACAGGGAGGTTTCGGGGAGCTGTTTTTT.

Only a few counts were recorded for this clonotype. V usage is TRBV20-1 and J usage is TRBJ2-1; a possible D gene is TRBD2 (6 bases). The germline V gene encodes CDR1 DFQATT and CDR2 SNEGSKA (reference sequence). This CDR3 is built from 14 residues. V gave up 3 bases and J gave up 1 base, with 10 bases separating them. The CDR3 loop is CSASRGVSYNEQFF. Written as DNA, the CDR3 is TGCAGTGCTAGTCGCGGGGTATCCTACAATGAGCAGTTCTTC.

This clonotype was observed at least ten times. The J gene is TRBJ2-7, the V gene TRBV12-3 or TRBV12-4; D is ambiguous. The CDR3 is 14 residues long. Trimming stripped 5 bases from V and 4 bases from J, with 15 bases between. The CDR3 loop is CASSRPRDQYEQYF. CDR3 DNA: TGTGCCAGCAGTCGTCCCAGAGACCAATACGAGCAGTACTTC.

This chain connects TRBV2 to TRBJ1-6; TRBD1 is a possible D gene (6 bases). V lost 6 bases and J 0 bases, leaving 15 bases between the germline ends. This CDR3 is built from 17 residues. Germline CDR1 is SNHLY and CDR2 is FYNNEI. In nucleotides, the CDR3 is TGTGCCAGCAGCGATAGGACAGCGAGCTCCTATAATTCACCCCTCCACTTT. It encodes CASSDRTASSYNSPLHF.

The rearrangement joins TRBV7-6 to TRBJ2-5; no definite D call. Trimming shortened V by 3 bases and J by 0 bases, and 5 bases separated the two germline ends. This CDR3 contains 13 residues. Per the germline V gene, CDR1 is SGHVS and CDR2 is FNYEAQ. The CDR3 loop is CASSFSDQETQYF. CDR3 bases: TGTGCCAGCAGCTTCTCGGACCAAGAGACCCAGTACTTC.

The CDR3 sequence is CSARKLTGNTIYF. In nucleotides, the CDR3 is TGCAGTGCTAGAAAGTTAACTGGAAACACCATATATTTT. The chain employs TRBV20-1 and TRBJ1-3; D call uncertain. Germline V CDR1 and CDR2: DFQATT, SNEGSKA (reference sequence). This CDR3 comprises 13 residues. Trimming removed 2 bases from V and 2 bases from J, with 7 bases in between.

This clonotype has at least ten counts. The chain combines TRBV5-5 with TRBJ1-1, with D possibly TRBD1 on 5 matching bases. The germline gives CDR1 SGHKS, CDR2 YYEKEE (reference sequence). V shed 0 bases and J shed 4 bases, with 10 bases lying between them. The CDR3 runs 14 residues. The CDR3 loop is CASSLEWQGTEAFF. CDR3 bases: TGTGCCAGCAGCTTGGAGTGGCAGGGCACTGAAGCTTTCTTT.

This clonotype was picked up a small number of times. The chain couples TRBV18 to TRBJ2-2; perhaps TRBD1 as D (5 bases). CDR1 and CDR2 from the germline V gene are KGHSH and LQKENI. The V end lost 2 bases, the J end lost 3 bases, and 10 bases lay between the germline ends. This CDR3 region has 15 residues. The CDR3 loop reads CASSPIEGDTGELFF. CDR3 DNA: TGTGCCAGCTCACCAATAGAAGGGGACACCGGGGAGCTGTTTTTT. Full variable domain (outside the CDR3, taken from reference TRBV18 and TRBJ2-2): NAGVMQNPRHLVRRRGQEARLRCSPMKGHSHVYWYRQLPEEGLKFMVYLQKENIIDESGMPKERFSAEFPKEGPSILRIQQVVRGDSAAYFCASSPIEGDTGELFFGEGSRLTVL.